Listed below are T cell receptor beta chains from one sample, sequenced in a study of blood T cell repertoires in COVID-19. Generated by immunoSEQ multiplex PCR, the TCRdb table keeps only in-frame clones and is missing some. Seen here are 250,000 to 300,000 clones, roughly 90% observed once, and the top ten hold approximately 4.3%. Input material: peripheral blood. Receptors were obtained from a man in his forties with acute or convalescent COVID-19. Both conserved end residues are trimmed from each CDR3.

TRBJ2-3	TRBV7-3	ASSLMASGDTQY
TRBJ1-1	TRBV2	ASQGAAPQGTEAF
TRBJ1-1	TRBV5-4	ASTYRGDTEAF
TRBJ2-1	TRBV5-5	ASSYIAGGYNEQF
TRBJ1-5	TRBV28	ATSPPGQGADGNQPQH
TRBJ2-2	TRBV10-2	ASSYGTGSAGELF
TRBJ1-1	TRBV18	ASSPMGGFTEAF
TRBJ1-2	TRBV28	ASSPQGYGYT
TRBJ1-1	TRBV29-1	SVVAARRNTEAF
TRBJ1-2	TRBV30	AWSSFLGGDGYT
TRBJ1-1	TRBV7-9	ASSQTGPTEAF
TRBJ1-1	TRBV5-1	ASSRGANTEAF
TRBJ2-1	TRBV5-1	ASSLAAGSYNEQF
TRBJ1-4	TRBV29-1	SVSGQGSNEKLF
TRBJ2-7	TRBV7-2	ASSQLQGYEQY